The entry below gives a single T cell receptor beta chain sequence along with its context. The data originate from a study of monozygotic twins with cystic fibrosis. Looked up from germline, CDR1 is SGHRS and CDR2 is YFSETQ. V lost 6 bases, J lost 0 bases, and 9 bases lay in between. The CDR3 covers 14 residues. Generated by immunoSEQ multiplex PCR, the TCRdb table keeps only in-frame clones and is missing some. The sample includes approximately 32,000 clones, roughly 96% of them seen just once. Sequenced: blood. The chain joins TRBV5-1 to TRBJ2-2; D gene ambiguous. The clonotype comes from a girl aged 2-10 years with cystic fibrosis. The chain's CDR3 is CASIGASNTGELFF. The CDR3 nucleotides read TGCGCCAGCATAGGCGCGTCGAACACCGGGGAGCTGTTTTTT.